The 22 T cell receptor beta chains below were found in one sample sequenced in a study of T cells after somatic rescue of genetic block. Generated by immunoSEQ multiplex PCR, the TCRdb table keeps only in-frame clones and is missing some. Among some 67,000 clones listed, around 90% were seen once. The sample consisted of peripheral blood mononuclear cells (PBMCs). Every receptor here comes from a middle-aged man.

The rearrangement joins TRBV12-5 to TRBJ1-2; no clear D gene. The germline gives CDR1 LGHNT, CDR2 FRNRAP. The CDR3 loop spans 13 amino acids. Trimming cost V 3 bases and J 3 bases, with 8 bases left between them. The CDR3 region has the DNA TGTGCTAGTGGTTTACGGGGAGACTATGGCTACACCTTC. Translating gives CASGLRGDYGYTF.

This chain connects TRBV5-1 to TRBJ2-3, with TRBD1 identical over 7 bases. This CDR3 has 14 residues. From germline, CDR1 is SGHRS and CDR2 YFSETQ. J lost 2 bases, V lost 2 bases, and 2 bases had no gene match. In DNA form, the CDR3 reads TGCGCCAGCAGCTTACAGGGGCCCACAGATACGCAGTATTTT. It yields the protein CASSLQGPTDTQYF.

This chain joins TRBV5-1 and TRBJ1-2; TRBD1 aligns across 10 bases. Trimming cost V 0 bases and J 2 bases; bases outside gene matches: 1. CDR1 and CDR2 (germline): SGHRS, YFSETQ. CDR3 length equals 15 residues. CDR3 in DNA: TGCGCCAGCAGCTTGGGGGGACAGGGGAACTATGGCTACACCTTC. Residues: CASSLGGQGNYGYTF. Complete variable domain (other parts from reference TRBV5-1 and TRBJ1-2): KAGVTQTPRYLIKTRGQQVTLSCSPISGHRSVSWYQQTPGQGLQFLFEYFSETQRNKGNFPGRFSGRQFSNSRSEMNVSTLELGDSALYLCASSLGGQGNYGYTFGSGTRLTVV.

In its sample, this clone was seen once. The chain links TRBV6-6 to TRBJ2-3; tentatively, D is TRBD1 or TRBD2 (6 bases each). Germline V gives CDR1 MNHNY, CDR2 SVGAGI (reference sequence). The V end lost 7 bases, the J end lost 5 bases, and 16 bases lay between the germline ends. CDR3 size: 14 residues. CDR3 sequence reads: CASTASRGGDTQYF. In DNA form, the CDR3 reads TGTGCCAGCACCGCGAGCAGGGGAGGAGATACGCAGTATTTT.

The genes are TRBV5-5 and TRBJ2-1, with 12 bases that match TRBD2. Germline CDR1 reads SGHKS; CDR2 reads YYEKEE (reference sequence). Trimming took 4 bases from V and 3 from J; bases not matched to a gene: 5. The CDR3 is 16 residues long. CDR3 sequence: CASSSGLAGFYNEQFF. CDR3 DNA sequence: TGTGCCAGCAGCAGCGGACTAGCGGGGTTCTACAATGAGCAGTTCTTC.

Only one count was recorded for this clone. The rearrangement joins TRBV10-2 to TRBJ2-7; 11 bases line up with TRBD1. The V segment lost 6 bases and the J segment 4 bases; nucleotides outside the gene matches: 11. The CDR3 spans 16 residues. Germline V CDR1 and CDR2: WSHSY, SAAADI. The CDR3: CASSSSLGQGDYEQYF. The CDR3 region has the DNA TGCGCCAGCAGCTCCTCCCTGGGACAGGGGGATTACGAGCAGTACTTC.

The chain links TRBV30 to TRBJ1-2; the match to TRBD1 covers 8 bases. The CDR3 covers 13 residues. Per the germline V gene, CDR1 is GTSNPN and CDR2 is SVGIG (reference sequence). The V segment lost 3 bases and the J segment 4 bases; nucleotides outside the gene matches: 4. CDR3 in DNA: TGTGCCTGGAGCCGGGACAGGCCCTATGGCTACACCTTC. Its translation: CAWSRDRPYGYTF.

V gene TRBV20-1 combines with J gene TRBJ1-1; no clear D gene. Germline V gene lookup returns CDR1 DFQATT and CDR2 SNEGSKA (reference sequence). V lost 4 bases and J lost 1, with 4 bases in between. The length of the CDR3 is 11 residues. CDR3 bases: TGCAGTGCTAAACCGAACACTGAAGCTTTCTTT. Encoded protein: CSAKPNTEAFF.

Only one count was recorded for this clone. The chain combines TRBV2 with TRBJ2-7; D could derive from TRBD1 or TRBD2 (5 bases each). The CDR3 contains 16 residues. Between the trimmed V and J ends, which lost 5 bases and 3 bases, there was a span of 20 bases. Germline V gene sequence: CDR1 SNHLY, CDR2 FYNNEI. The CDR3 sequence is CASSQGTSNLSYEQYF. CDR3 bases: TGTGCCAGCAGTCAAGGGACCTCCAACTTGAGCTACGAGCAGTACTTC.

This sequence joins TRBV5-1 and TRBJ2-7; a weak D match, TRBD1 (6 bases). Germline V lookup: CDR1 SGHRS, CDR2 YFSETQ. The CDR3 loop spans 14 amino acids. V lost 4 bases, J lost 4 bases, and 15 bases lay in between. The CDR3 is CASSLDSSSYEQYF. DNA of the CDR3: TGCGCCAGCAGCCTGGACAGCTCCTCATACGAGCAGTACTTC.

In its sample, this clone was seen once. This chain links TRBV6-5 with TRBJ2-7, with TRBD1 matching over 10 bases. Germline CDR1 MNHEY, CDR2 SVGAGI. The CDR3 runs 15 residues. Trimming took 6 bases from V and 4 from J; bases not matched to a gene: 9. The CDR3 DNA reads TGTGCCAGCAGACCCCCGGGACAGGGGTCATACGAGCAGTACTTC. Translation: CASRPPGQGSYEQYF.

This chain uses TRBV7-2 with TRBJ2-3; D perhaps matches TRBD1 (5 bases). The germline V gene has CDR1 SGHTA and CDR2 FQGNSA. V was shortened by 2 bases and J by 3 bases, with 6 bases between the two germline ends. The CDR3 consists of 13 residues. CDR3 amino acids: CASSLRQTDTQYF. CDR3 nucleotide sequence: TGTGCCAGCAGCTTAAGACAGACAGATACGCAGTATTTT.

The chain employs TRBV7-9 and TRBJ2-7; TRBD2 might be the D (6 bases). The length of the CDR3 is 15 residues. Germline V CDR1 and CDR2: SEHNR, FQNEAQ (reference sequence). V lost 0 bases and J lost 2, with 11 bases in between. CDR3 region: CASSLARRGPYEQYF. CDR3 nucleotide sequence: TGTGCCAGCAGCTTAGCTCGGCGGGGTCCCTACGAGCAGTACTTC.

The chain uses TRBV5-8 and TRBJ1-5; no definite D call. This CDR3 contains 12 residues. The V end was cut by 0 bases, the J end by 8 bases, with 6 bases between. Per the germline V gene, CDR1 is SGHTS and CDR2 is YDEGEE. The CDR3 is CASSLGVEPQHF. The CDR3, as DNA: TGTGCCAGCAGCTTGGGGGTCGAGCCCCAGCATTTT. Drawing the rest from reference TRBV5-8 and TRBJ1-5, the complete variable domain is EAGVTQSPTHLIKTRGQQATLRCSPISGHTSVYWYQQALGLGLQFLLWYDEGEERNRGNFPPRFSGRQFPNYSSELNVNALELEDSALYLCASSLGVEPQHFGDGTRLSIL.

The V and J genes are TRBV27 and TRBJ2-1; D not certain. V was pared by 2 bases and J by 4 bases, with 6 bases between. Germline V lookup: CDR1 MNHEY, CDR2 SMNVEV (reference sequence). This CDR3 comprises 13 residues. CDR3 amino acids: CASSLGMYNEQFF. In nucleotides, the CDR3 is TGTGCCAGCAGTTTAGGGATGTACAATGAGCAGTTCTTC.

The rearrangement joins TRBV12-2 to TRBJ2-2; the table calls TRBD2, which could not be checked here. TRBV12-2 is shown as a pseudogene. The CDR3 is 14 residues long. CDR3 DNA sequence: TGTGCCAGCAGCTGGGACTATCACGGCGGGGAGCTGTTTTTT. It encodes CASSWDYHGGELFF.

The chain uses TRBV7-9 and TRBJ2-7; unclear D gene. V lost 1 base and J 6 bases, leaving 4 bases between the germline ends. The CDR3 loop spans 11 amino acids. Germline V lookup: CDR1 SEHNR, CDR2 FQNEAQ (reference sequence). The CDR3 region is CASSLDAEQYF. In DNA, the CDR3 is TGTGCCAGCAGCTTAGATGCCGAGCAGTACTTC.

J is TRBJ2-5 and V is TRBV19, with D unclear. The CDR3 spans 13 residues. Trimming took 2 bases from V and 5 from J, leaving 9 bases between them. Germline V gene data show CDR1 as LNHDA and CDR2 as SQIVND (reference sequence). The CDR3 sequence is CASSISRSETQYF. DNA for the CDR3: TGTGCCAGTAGTATATCGAGGTCCGAGACCCAGTACTTC.

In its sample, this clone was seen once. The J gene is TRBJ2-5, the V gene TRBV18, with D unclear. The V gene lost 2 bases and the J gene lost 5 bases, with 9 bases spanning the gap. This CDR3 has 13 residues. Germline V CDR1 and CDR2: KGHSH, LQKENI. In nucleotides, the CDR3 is TGTGCCAGCTCACCAGATAGCTCGGAGACCCAGTACTTC. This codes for CASSPDSSETQYF. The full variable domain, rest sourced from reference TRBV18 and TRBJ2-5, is NAGVMQNPRHLVRRRGQEARLRCSPMKGHSHVYWYRQLPEEGLKFMVYLQKENIIDESGMPKERFSAEFPKEGPSILRIQQVVRGDSAAYFCASSPDSSETQYFGPGTRLLVL.

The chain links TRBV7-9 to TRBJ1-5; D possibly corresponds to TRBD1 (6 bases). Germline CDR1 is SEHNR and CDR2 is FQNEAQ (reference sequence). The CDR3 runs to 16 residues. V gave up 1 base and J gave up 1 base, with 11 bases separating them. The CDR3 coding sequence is TGTGCCAGCAGCTTAGGGTTAGACAGGAGCAATCAGCCCCAGCATTTT. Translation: CASSLGLDRSNQPQHF.

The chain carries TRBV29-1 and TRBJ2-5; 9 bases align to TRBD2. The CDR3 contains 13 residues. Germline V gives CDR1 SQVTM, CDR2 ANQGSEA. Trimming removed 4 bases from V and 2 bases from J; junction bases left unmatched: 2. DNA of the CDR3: TGCAGCGTTGGCGGGGGGGGGCAAGAGACCCAGTACTTC. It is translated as CSVGGGGQETQYF.

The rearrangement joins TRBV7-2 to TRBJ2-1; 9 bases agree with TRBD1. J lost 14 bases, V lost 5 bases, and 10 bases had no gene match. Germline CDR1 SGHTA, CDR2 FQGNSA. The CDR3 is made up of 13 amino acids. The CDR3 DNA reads TGTGCCAGCAGCATGGACAGGGGAGAGGTAGAGTTCTTC. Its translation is CASSMDRGEVEFF.